The sequence of this TCR beta chain was determined in a study of T cells in localized non-small cell lung cancer (dated by TCRdb to between 2020 and 2021). Study-level background: The study examined T cell repertoires in a few hundred patients with early-stage NSCLC and compared tumors with uninvolved tumor-adjacent lungs. The cohort was made up of 236 treatment-naive NSCLC patients whose localized lung tumors had been resected. NSCLC patients had a mean age of roughly 66 years, and 129 were male and about 98 female. Overall study outcomes, separate from this receptor: A median of around 57 of the top 100 tumor clones were detected in paired uninvolved adjacent lung, and 25 to 35 of these tumor clones were also found among the top 100 clones of the paired uninvolved adjacent lung. Uninvolved tumor-adjacent lung showed the highest T cell clonality, higher than tumor, which suggests more focused antigenic responses in the uninvolved tumor-adjacent lung. Longer overall survival was associated with higher T cell density in blood, whereas shorter survival was associated with higher clonality in adjacent lung. Because multi-region sequencing of the tumors was not done, intratumor heterogeneity could not be ruled out. Because of the exploratory design, TCR variables were selected using unadjusted p-values without false-discovery rate correction.

At diagnosis, peripheral blood, uninvolved tumor-adjacent lung and tumor were collected and stored as a combination of fresh-frozen and FFPE material. For TCR repertoire profiling, blood samples were analyzed in the form of peripheral blood mononuclear cells. With respect to this clone: Its antigen has not been determined. Per-nucleotide qualities are absent, and no much larger clonotype sits a single base away.

TCR beta CDR3 regions were sequenced from DNA using the immunoSEQ Assay. In the authors' own workflow: To compute T cell density, TCR beta template counts were normalized to usable DNA, which was estimated by amplifying housekeeping genes. The preseqR package was used to estimate richness by extrapolating to 400,000 templates for PBMC samples and to 120,000 templates for tissue samples. Clonality was defined as one minus Pielou's evenness. Tissue-enriched TCRs were identified by differential abundance testing using productive amino-acid clonotypes, minimum total count 5 and alpha 0.1. The Jaccard Index and the Morisita Overlap Index were used to quantify repertoire overlap between compartments. GLIPH grouped TCR beta CDR3s together with public tetramer-defined viral CDR3s, and a viral motif had to include at least three viral sequences and show V-gene enrichment. In TCRdb, the immuneACCESS table is reduced to in-frame sequences with V and J assigned. These tables do not hold every clone; where another copy was compared, an unresolved V gene accounts for under half, and the others remain unexplained. V and J calls and clone size are copied from that table; D and trimming were computed from the DNA. For this sample there are approximately 43,000 clones; around 83% appear just once. Around 7% of the sample goes to the ten largest clones.

CDR3 length: 15 amino acids, cysteine to phenylalanine. The kept DNA is CDR3 alone, 45 bases in frame from the first base. Taken from the germline V gene (reference sequence), the CDR1 and CDR2 loops are LNHNV and YYDKDF. V is cut by 1 base and J by 0 bases, and the space between the germline ends is 10 bases. The chain is encoded by TRBV15 joined to TRBJ2-7; 5 matching bases give a weak D call of TRBD1. Sequenced here: peripheral blood, sampled before any cancer treatment. This receptor was taken from a woman between 18 and 50 years old with stage III lung adenocarcinoma. The nucleotides are TGTGCCACCAGCAGAGGTAGACAGAGCTCCTACGAGCAGTACTTC. It is translated as CATSRGRQSSYEQYF. Here the CDR3 is joined to the reference TRBV15 and TRBJ2-7 genes, and the full variable domain is: DAMVIQNPRYQVTQFGKPVTLSCSQTLNHNVMYWYQQKSSQAPKLLFHYYDKDFNNEADTPDNFQSRRPNTSFCFLDIRSPGLGDTAMYLCATSRGRQSSYEQYFGPGTRLTVT.